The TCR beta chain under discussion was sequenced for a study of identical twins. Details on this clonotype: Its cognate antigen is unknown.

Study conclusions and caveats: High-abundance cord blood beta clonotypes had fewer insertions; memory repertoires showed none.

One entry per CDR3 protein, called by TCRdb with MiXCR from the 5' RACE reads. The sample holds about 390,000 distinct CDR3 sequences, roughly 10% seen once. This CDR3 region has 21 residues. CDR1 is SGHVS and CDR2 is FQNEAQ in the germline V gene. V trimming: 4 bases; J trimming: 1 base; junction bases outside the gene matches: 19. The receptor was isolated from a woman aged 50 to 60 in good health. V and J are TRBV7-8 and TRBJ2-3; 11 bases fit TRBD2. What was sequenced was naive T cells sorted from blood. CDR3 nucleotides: TGTGCCAGCAGCTGGCCTCGACTAGCGGGACTCTTAGACGCCCGCACAGATACGCAGTATTTT. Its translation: CASSWPRLAGLLDARTDTQYF.